This T cell receptor beta chain was documented in a study of identical twins. Unique molecular identifiers were present on cDNA, and template switching added a universal primer site. TCRdb itself ran the 5' RACE reads through MiXCR, one entry per CDR3 protein. The data show under 300,000 distinct CDR3 sequences, roughly 12% seen once. General study findings and limits: Beta out-of-frame sequences displayed a weaker excess of sharing between twins. Potential partial confounding of zero-insertion analyses by invariant MAIT and iNKT cells was noted. There was an excess of low generation probability in the out-of-frame alpha sequences that twins shared.

The V end was cut by 5 bases, the J end by 4 bases, with 9 bases between. There are 13 residues in the CDR3. Germline CDR1 SGHTA, CDR2 FQGNSA. Notes on this clonotype: What it recognizes is unknown.

These sequences were also reported in another study, on yellow fever vaccine responses in identical twins.

The sequence derives from a woman aged 18 to 35 in good health. The rearrangement joins TRBV7-2 to TRBJ2-1, with unresolved D. Sample: memory (CD45RO+) T cells sorted from blood. This chain's CDR3 is CASSLVHYNEQFF. The DNA for the CDR3 is TGTGCCAGCAGCCTCGTCCATTACAATGAGCAGTTCTTC.